This T cell receptor (beta chain) was profiled in a study of T cell responses to AZD1222 COVID-19 vaccine. Study outcomes and limitations: Clonal diversity was possibly underestimated; the donors were predominantly white British and more often female.

On this clone: The antigen is undetermined.

V gave up 6 bases and J gave up 3 bases, with 9 bases separating them. CDR1 is KGHSH and CDR2 is LQKENI in the germline V gene. The CDR3 extends over 13 amino acids. Sequenced by immunoSEQ multiplex PCR; TCRdb stores in-frame clones only, minus some. The sample carries some 150,000 clones, about 90% recorded once. The source material was peripheral blood, sampled 28 days after the second AZD1222 dose. This chain connects TRBV18 to TRBJ1-5, with unresolved D. The receptor was isolated from an adult who received the AZD1222 COVID-19 vaccine. The chain's CDR3 is CASSPTNNQPQHF. The CDR3 DNA sequence: TGTGCCAGCTCTCCTACGAACAATCAGCCCCAGCATTTT.